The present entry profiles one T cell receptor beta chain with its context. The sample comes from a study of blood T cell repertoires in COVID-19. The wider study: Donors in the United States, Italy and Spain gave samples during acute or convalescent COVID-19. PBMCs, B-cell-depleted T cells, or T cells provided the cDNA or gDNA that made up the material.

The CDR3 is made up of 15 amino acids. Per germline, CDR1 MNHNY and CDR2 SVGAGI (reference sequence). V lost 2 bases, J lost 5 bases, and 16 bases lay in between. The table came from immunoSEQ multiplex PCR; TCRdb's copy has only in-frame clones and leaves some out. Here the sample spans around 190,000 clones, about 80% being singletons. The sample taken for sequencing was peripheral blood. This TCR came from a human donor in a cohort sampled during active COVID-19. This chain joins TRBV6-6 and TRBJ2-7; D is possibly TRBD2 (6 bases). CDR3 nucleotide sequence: TGTGCCAGCAGTTACCCCTTGGGGGGATTGGACGAGCAGTACTTC. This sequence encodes CASSYPLGGLDEQYF.